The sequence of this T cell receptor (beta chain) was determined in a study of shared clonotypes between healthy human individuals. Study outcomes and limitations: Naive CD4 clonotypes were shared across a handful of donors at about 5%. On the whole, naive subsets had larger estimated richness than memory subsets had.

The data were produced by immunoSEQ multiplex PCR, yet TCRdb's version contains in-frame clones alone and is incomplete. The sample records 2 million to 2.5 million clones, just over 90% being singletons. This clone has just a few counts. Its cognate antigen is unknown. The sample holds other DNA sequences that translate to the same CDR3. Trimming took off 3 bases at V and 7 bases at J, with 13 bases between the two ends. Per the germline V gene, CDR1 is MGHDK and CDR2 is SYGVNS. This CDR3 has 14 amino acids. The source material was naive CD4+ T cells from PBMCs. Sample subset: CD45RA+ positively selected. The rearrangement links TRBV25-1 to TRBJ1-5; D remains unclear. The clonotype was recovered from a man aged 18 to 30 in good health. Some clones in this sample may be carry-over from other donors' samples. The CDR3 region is CASSEGGGRQPQHF. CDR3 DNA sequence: TGTGCCAGCAGTGAGGGTGGAGGTCGGCAGCCCCAGCATTTT.